This is a list of T cell receptor beta chains from one sample in a study of Ad26.COV2.S vaccination and SARS-CoV-2 variants. TCRdb keeps only in-frame clones here, not all; method: immunoSEQ multiplex PCR. The sample gives hundreds of thousands of clones, more than 75% of which show up once; about 3.5% is in the top ten. This sample comprised peripheral blood, obtained in a trial of Ad26.COV2.S vaccine versus placebo. All receptors come from a person between 18 and 60 years old who received the Ad26.COV2.S COVID-19 vaccine or a placebo. The CDR3 runs from the conserved cysteine through the conserved F or W. Each record gives: V gene, CDR3 length, D gene, clone size, J gene, CDR3 DNA, CDR3 protein. The D gene is left open where the match is weak. Where a row states a size, it is once, few, many or the class of an expanded clone; other rows omit it.

>TRBV14|14|.|.|TRBJ2-7
TGTGCCAGCAGCCAAGCGGGACCCGCCTACGAGCAGTACTTC
CASSQAGPAYEQYF
>TRBV2|13|TRBD1|.|TRBJ1-1
TGTGCCAGCAGAATACAGGGGACGACTGAAGCTTTCTTT
CASRIQGTTEAFF
>TRBV20-1|11|.|.|TRBJ2-5
TGCAGTGCCCACATCGGGGAGACCCAGTACTTC
CSAHIGETQYF
>TRBV5-1|15|TRBD2|once|TRBJ2-5
TGCGCCAGCAGCTTTAGCGGGGGGCCTGAAGAGACCCAGTACTTC
CASSFSGGPEETQYF
>TRBV4-1|16|.|.|TRBJ2-5
TGCGCCAGCAGCCAAGAACGGGGCCGGGGTTGGGAGACCCAGTACTTC
CASSQERGRGWETQYF
>TRBV6-2/TRBV6-3|11|.|.|TRBJ2-7
TGTGCCAGCAGTTATCAGATAACGCAGTACTTC
CASSYQITQYF
>TRBV6-6|14|.|.|TRBJ1-2
TGTGCCAGCGATCACAGAGCTACTAACTATGGCTACACCTTC
CASDHRATNYGYTF
>TRBV5-1|11|.|.|TRBJ2-5
TGCGCCAGCAGCTCCCAGGAGACCCAGTACTTC
CASSSQETQYF
>TRBV9|15|.|.|TRBJ1-6
TGTGCCAGCAGCTTCGAGGGGGGTACAGGATCACCCCTCCACTTT
CASSFEGGTGSPLHF
>TRBV6-1|16|.|.|TRBJ1-6
TGTGCCAGCAGTGAATTAGTGAGCTCCTATAATTCACCCCTCCACTTT
CASSELVSSYNSPLHF
>TRBV11-3|13|.|.|TRBJ2-3
TGTGCCAGCAGCTTAGAGGGCACAGATACGCAGTATTTT
CASSLEGTDTQYF